The following is a T cell receptor (beta chain) sequence with its context. What it binds is unknown. The data derive from a study of neoadjuvant anti-PD-1 for oral cavity cancer. Study in general: Non-progressing patients received a fourth nivolumab dose near day 43, then surgery on days 50-56.

This CDR3 is 16 amino acids long. Germline V gives CDR1 SQVTM, CDR2 ANQGSEA. Trimming pared 5 bases from V and 0 bases from J, leaving 19 bases between. Study outcomes and limitations: TCR analyses covered only three patients per response group. Treg/Th17 ratio rose with pretreatment blood and fell with post-treatment tumor TCRbeta clonality.

Method: immunoSEQ multiplex PCR; TCRdb's copy keeps in-frame clones and lacks some. The sample has roughly 25,000 clones, 26% seen once. Time point denoted: after neoadjuvant nivolumab, at surgical resection. V and J are TRBV29-1 and TRBJ1-1; maybe TRBD1 (5 bases). The TCR was taken from a person between 40 and 80 years old with oral cavity squamous cell carcinoma. The sequencing here drew on tumor tissue, taken after nivolumab (anti-PD-1) treatment. CDR3 sequence (DNA): TGCAGCGTTCTGGGCCAAGAGCGGGGGATGAACACTGAAGCTTTCTTT. The encoded protein is CSVLGQERGMNTEAFF. The whole variable domain, filled in from reference TRBV29-1 and TRBJ1-1, reads SAVISQKPSRDICQRGTSLTIQCQVDSQVTMMFWYRQQPGQSLTLIATANQGSEATYESGFVIDKFPISRPNLTFSTLTVSNMSPEDSSIYLCSVLGQERGMNTEAFFGQGTRLTVV.